One TCR beta chain is described in this entry. Its antigen has not been determined. Base qualities are not provided; no much larger clone lies one nucleotide away. This specimen belongs to a study of shared clonotypes between healthy human individuals (dated by TCRdb to the early 2020s). With respect to the entire study: A couple of women and a few men aged 18 to 49 years were included in the cohort. For each donor, CD4 naive and CD4 memory were each given three plates, CD8 naive was given two plates, and CD8 memory was given one plate. To estimate repertoire size and how much clonotypes are shared between individuals, the study performed deep sequencing of blood TCR repertoires from 4 to 6 healthy adults. To increase sequencing depth and limit assay-specific biases, different laboratories used diverse techniques to prepare libraries and sequence TCR repertoires. Between about 0.8 and 9 billion PBMCs per donor were obtained by leukapheresis.

Here is what the overall study found, with its caveats: Across several donors, 5% to 6% of naive CD4, roughly 3.8% of naive CD8, about 2.3% of memory CD4, and under 0.45% of memory CD8 clonotypes were shared. Because the study included only a small number of donors, the genetic and exposure-history diversity represented was limited. Even with the large sequencing depth, rarefaction of the sorted-subset datasets indicated that sequencing was incomplete. Pairwise subsampling led to the expectation that sequencing depth would affect the degree of clonotype sharing among donors. Compared with non-shared clonotypes, clonotypes shared by all four sorted-subset donors had higher generation probabilities. Estimated clonotype richness was generally larger for naive than for memory subsets. Sampling was restricted to blood, and TCR repertoires in tissues likely differ from the TCR repertoires found in blood.

Using the deep immunoSEQ assay, TCR CDR3 regions were amplified from genomic DNA by multiplex PCR. For each cell subset, the extracted genomic DNA was distributed evenly across all wells of several immunoSEQ 96-well plates, and each plate served as one replicate. For sorted subsets, each replicate PCR was loaded with 200 to 250 ng genomic DNA, equivalent to 25,000 to 35,000 T cell genomes. Purified libraries were quantified with a Qubit 3.0 fluorometer, sized on a Bioanalyzer 2100, and re-quantified with the KAPA Library Quantification kit. Every immunoSEQ 96-well plate was sequenced on a separate single-read 150-cycle Illumina NextSeq 550 flow cell. Per the authors' processing: Because only junctional sequences without quality scores were contained in the immunoSEQ output, filtering matching that applied to full-length reads could not be performed. Sequences were annotated with PyIR, a Python wrapper for IgBLAST v1.9, using IMGT germline references to assign V/J genes and CDR3. Reads were removed for weak V/J assignments (E-value above 1e-6), missing CDR3, stop codons, out-of-frame junctions, or ambiguous translated residues. V3J clonotypes were defined as sequences sharing an identical inferred V gene, J gene, and CDR3 amino acid sequence. The percentage overlap between two repertoires was calculated by dividing the number of shared unique clonotypes by the size of the smaller repertoire. Richness of each repertoire was evaluated using RTK rarefaction, the Chao1 estimator, and Recon v2.1 estimates of unobserved clonotypes. Generation probabilities were computed with OLGA for all TCRbeta clonotypes obtained by the gDNA method from several donors. The source is immuneACCESS, and TCRdb retained only in-frame sequences with V and J called. Part of the clones is not carried over; for the studies checked, unresolved V genes explain less than half of this, and the remainder is unexplained. Clone size and V and J calls were adopted from that table, with D and trimming inferred from the DNA. Recorded for this sample are around 2,000,000 clones; approximately 94% of them occurred a single time. The ten largest clones add up to over 1.5% of the sample.

CD8 naive samples were obtained by positive selection for CCR7 among CD45RO-negative cells, yielding a CD45RA+CCR7+ population from which TemRA cells were excluded. Healthy HIV-negative adults with no recently reported acute infections or vaccinations were included as donors. Every donor was a Caucasian adult residing in Nashville, Tennessee, USA. Blood was collected by leukapheresis, and PBMCs were isolated by Ficoll-Histopaque density gradient centrifugation and then cryopreserved in liquid nitrogen vapor phase. Purity and quantity of every magnetically sorted T cell population were checked by analytical flow cytometry. Each sorted fraction had its genomic DNA isolated and then quantified by UV absorbance on a Nanodrop 2000c. From the germline V gene, CDR1 is SGHRS and CDR2 is YFSETQ. The CDR3 sequence holds 16 residues, the cysteine and phenylalanine included. Here the CDR3 DNA is all that survives: 48 bases in frame from base 1. Relative to germline, V is missing 4 bases and J is missing 3 bases, with 9 bases of the junction outside any gene match.

The sequenced sample consisted of naive CD8+ T cells from PBMCs. What this sample's cell subset or site label stands for: CD45RA+CCR7+. This sequence uses TRBV5-1 and TRBJ2-2; the junction holds 7 bases that match TRBD2. The receptor comes from a man aged 18 to 35 in good health. Some clones in this sample may be carry-over from other donors' samples. The DNA sequence is given as TGCGCCAGCAGCCGAAGGATGGGGAGGGACACCGGGGAGCTGTTTTTT. This codes for CASSRRMGRDTGELFF.